What follows describes a single T cell receptor beta chain. This specimen comes from a study of CXCR3-negative and CXCR3-positive naive CD8 T cells. Via 5' RACE with UMI labels, TRB cDNA libraries were prepared. TCRdb reprocessed the 5' RACE reads and reports one entry per CDR3 protein, with no DNA. The ten top clones account for roughly 14%, within a sample of nearly 45,000 distinct CDR3 sequences. This receptor was taken from a human donor in good health. Some clones in this sample may be carry-over from other donors' samples. The sample consisted of memory CD8+ T cells from blood.

The CDR3 is CATSQGEQNIQYF. The chain is built from TRBV15 and TRBJ2-4. The CDR3 contains 13 residues. Looked up from germline, CDR1 is LNHNV and CDR2 is YYDKDF (reference sequence).